This TCR beta chain stems from a study of naive and memory T cell subsets. The library had UMIs added by 3' ligation of an oligonucleotide to TCR cDNA. The CDR3 contains 14 residues. The germline V and J ends were trimmed by 4 bases and 1 base, with 11 bases remaining between them. CDR1 PRHDT and CDR2 FYEKMQ come from the germline V gene (reference sequence). The table lists this clonotype with a few counts. The SP2 primer and nested alpha and beta constant region primers amplified ligated cDNA in four rounds. One entry per CDR3 protein, called by TCRdb with MiXCR from the 5' RACE reads. The sample shows tens of thousands of distinct CDR3 sequences, approximately 8.5% of them seen only once.

The rearrangement joins TRBV13 to TRBJ2-7; possible D gene TRBD1, 6 bases. This clonotype was obtained from a female donor in good health. CDR3 sequence reads: CASSSTGGSYEQYF. DNA of the CDR3: TGTGCCAGCAGCTCGACAGGTGGGTCCTACGAGCAGTACTTC.